Included here is one T cell receptor beta chain sequence, with context. What it recognizes is unknown. The data are from a study of T-cell reconstitution after alpha-beta-depleted transplantation in children. Overall study results and limits: One year after transplant, T-cell counts and diversity came mostly from newly produced T cells.

CDR1 DFQATT and CDR2 SNEGSKA come from the germline V gene (reference sequence). V shed 0 bases and J shed 10 bases, with 13 bases lying between them. This CDR3 has 13 residues. Unique molecular identifiers were incorporated into the prepared TCRbeta library. TCRdb ran MiXCR on the PCR reads and lists one entry per CDR3 protein. The repertoire holds about 300,000 distinct CDR3 sequences, around 10% seen once, with less than 9% in the top ten. The sample consisted of PBMCs, taken before TCRalphabeta/CD19-depleted stem cell transplant. The chain couples TRBV20-1 to TRBJ2-1; D unresolved. This receptor was identified in a boy less than two years old with acute myeloid leukemia, due to receive a stem cell transplant. The chain's CDR3 is CSAREASPEEQFF. The DNA for the CDR3 is TGCAGTGCTAGAGAAGCTAGTCCGGAGGAGCAGTTCTTC.